This T cell receptor (beta chain) was recorded in a study of blood T cell repertoires in COVID-19. Study information: Whether acute or convalescent, the COVID-19 samples came from the United States, Italy and Spain. Sample material is recorded as cDNA or gDNA derived from T cells, B-cell-depleted T cells, or PBMCs.

Germline CDR1 is SGHRS and CDR2 is YFSETQ. This CDR3 spans 15 amino acids. V dropped 1 base and J dropped 2 bases, with 11 bases sitting between them. This clone was seen a handful of times. Per the authors' pipeline: Amplified reference gene primers provided the basis for estimating nucleated cell counts. Sequenced by immunoSEQ multiplex PCR; TCRdb stores in-frame clones only, minus some. The V and J calls and the clone size are those of that table, but D and trimming were determined from the DNA. The repertoire holds approximately 250,000 clones, with around four fifths as singletons. The sample consisted of peripheral blood. The chain links TRBV5-1 to TRBJ2-3, with a weak D call TRBD2 (5 bases). This receptor was identified in a woman aged 60-70 years with active or convalescent COVID-19. DNA for the CDR3: TGCGCCAGCAGCTTGTACGGCGGGTTCACAGATACGCAGTATTTT. As protein: CASSLYGGFTDTQYF.